This entry is about one T cell receptor beta chain. The data stem from a study of shared clonotypes between healthy human individuals. Sequencing was performed with immunoSEQ multiplex PCR; in TCRdb, only in-frame clones are kept and a portion is missing. This table holds hundreds of thousands of clones, about 96% found once. CD8 cells classed as naive were CD45RO-negative and positively selected for CCR7, excluding terminally differentiated effector memory CD45RA+ cells. The CDR3 has 15 amino acids. The V end lost 6 bases, the J end lost 8 bases, and 22 bases lay between the germline ends. The V gene's germline CDR1 is MDHEN and CDR2 SYDVKM.

This chain joins TRBV28 and TRBJ1-2, with D possibly matching TRBD1 (6 bases). This TCR was sampled from a woman aged 25 to 39 in good health. Sequencing was carried out using naive CD8+ T cells sorted from blood. The CDR3 DNA reads as TGTGCCAGCAGCATTACAGGGCGCTCCGCCTGGGGCTACACCTTC. This sequence encodes CASSITGRSAWGYTF.